What follows describes a single T cell receptor (beta chain). The antigen is undetermined. This sample was included in a study of beta chain features in type 1 diabetes. Notes on the study in general: Because the template was cDNA, high-expressing cells might be over-represented. Within each of all four CD4+ subsets, Type 1 diabetes patients had TCRB CDR3s that were moderately but significantly shorter.

Expressed TCRB transcripts were sequenced because the isolated RNA had all been reverse transcribed beforehand. Sequencing was performed with immunoSEQ multiplex PCR; in TCRdb, only in-frame clones are kept and a portion is missing. The table has fewer than 350,000 clones, over 12% seen once. Looked up from germline, CDR1 is MNHEY and CDR2 is SMNVEV (reference sequence). The CDR3 has 14 amino acids. J gave up 7 bases and V 5 bases, and 3 bases lay outside the gene matches. The sequencing sample was made of naive CD4+ T cells from blood. The sequence came from a man younger than 35 with type 1 diabetes. The gene calls are TRBV27 and TRBJ1-6; 9 nucleotides agree with TRBD1. CDR3 nucleotide sequence: TGTGCCAGCAGTGGAGGACAGGGGAATTCACCCCTCCACTTT. Translating gives CASSGGQGNSPLHF.